The clone carrying this TCR beta chain was picked up many times. Sorted cells numbering 20,000 to 1,000,000, with 10%, 30% or 50% RNA, yielded the naive CD8 libraries. These data originate in a study of molecular identifiers for immune sequencing clone quantification. Using its own MiXCR run on the PCR reads, TCRdb lists one record per CDR3 protein. The sample carries 79,000 or so distinct CDR3 sequences, 25% recorded once. The sequence came from a human donor in good health. Some libraries in this study had Jurkat cell RNA spiked in. The specimen sequenced was naive CD8+ T cells from blood, with Jurkat cell RNA spiked in. Subset: FACS-sorted CD8+CD4-CCR7+CD45RA+ naive T cells.

CDR3 loop: CASSLGRAGELFF. Here the CDR3 DNA reads TGTGCCAGCAGTTTGGGCAGGGCCGGGGAGCTGTTTTTT. The chain has TRBV12-3 or TRBV12-4 and TRBJ2-2; D possibly corresponds to TRBD1 (5 bases). Trimming removed 3 bases at V and 6 bases at J, with 8 bases between. The CDR3 runs 13 residues.